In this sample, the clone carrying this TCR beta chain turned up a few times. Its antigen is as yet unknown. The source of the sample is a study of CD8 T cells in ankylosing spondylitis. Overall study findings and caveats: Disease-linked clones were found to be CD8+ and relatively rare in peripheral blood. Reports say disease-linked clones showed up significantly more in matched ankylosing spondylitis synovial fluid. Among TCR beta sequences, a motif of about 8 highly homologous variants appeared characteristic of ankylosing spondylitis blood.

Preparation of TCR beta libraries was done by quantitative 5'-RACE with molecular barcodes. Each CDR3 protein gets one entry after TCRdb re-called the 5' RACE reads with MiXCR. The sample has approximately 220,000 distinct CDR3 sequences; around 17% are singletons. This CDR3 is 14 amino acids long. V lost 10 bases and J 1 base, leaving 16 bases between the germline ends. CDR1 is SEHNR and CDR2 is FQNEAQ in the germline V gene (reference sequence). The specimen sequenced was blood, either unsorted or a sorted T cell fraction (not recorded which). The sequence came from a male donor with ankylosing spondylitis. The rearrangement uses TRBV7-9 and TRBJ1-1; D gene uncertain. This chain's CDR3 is CAIGRLGGNTEAFF. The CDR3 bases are TGTGCCATCGGGCGGTTGGGAGGGAACACTGAAGCTTTCTTT.